What follows is one T cell receptor (beta chain) and its context. The target of this receptor is not known. No qualities accompany the bases; no much larger clone lies one base away. V is shortened by 0 bases, J by 5 bases, and the region joining them spans 13 bases. Reading from cysteine to phenylalanine, the CDR3 counts 15 amino acids. The DNA shown is the 45-base CDR3, in frame from base 1. Via the germline V gene, CDR1 is MGHRA and CDR2 YSYEKL. Library preparation was by the immunoSEQ multiplex PCR assay. A mixture of 60 forward primers for TCR Vbeta segments and 13 reverse primers for TCR Jbeta segments was used in the multiplex PCR. A multiplex PCR assay on genomic DNA amplified the CDR3 region of rearranged TCR beta genes. The amplified TCR beta libraries were sequenced on the Illumina HiSeq System as 87-base-pair reads. Per the source publication's procedure: Across the 700 or so repertoires, a later analysis counted tens of millions of unique TCR beta chains, roughly 11 million of which were shared by at least two donors. A nearest-neighbor algorithm error-corrected the raw reads and collapsed the reads into unique sequences, merging closely related sequences to remove PCR and sequencing errors. Alignment of CDR3 sequences to IMGT reference sequences was used to assign V, D and J gene segments. For a sequence to be retained, a match of at least six nucleotides to both a V gene segment and a J gene segment was required. A rearrangement counted as productive if the CDR3 had no stop codons and remained in frame with V and J, and every other rearrangement counted as non-productive. CDR3 was defined by IMGT convention, running from the second conserved V-encoded cysteine to the conserved J-encoded phenylalanine. Sequences without an unambiguous match to a single V gene segment were excluded from the earlier analysis of several hundred of the donors. In an earlier analysis of 450 to 700 of the donors, V segments were called functional above 56.7% productive rearrangements and were called segregating when the between-donor standard deviation exceeded 5%. To diagnose cytomegalovirus status from the catalog of TCR beta chain sequences, a statistical classification framework was built. In a later analysis, TCR nucleotide sequences were compared against IMGT/GENE-DB human TR gene sequences so that V and J genes could be assigned. Using the TCRdist pipeline, a later analysis assigned CDR3 sequences along with most-parsimonious VDJ recombination scenarios. In a later analysis, each TCR beta chain was defined by its CDR3 amino acid sequence together with its V-gene family, and reads lacking a unique V-gene family were excluded. As a way to deal with suspected cross-contamination and a sequencing artifact, a later analysis dropped hundreds of nucleotide sequences that were highly shared and had low generation probability. In a later analysis, a clonal expansion index was calculated for each public chain from normalized within-repertoire ranks of inferred template counts. In a later analysis, generation probabilities were computed using a VDJ recombination model fitted to out-of-frame rearrangements, and the results were checked against IGoR. In a later analysis, TCR-TCR, TCR-HLA and TCR-CMV co-occurrence was scored with hypergeometric tests, and a repertoire-size bias correction was applied to TCR pairs. False discovery rates were estimated in a later analysis by permuting HLA or CMV assignments 20 times. In a later analysis, co-occurring TCRs were grouped using DBSCAN, and TCRdist sequence similarity was added for clustering within HLA-allele-positive subsets. Co-occurrence clustering excluded repertoires with fewer than 30,000 or more than 120,000 public chains, plus five with anomalous nucleotide sharing. The source is immuneACCESS, and TCRdb retained only in-frame sequences with V and J called. Part of the clones is not carried over; for the studies checked, unresolved V genes explain less than half of this, and the remainder is unexplained. The D gene and trimming were derived from the DNA, and the V and J assignments and clone size from that table. Across this sample there are about 150,000 clones, with about 76% seen only once. The ten largest clones take up about 1.4% of the sample.

This sample was included in a study of cytomegalovirus exposure and HLA in healthy donors (TCRdb year 2017). Study-level background: An earlier analysis of about 530 of the donors reported about 300 Gb of sequence data and around 110 million unique TCR beta sequences obtained from approximately 180 million T cells. Besides the first cohort of approximately 670 subjects, a separate validation cohort made up of roughly 130 different subjects was used. Donor age, sex, ethnicity and CMV serostatus were compiled alongside the repertoire data. A later genetic analysis took genome-wide SNP genotypes for about three fifths of the 666 donors and used that subset as a discovery cohort. Rather than drawing on any new phenotypic data, the later analysis identified candidate immune exposures from TCR beta sequences and the way those sequences occurred across donors. Every repertoire in the discovery cohort had been generated on one and the same sequencing platform. Both class I and class II loci were covered by HLA typing, at four-digit resolution. Among the approximately 400 genotyped donors, approximately 82% belonged to the genetic ancestry cluster associated with self-reported Caucasian donors. To predict cytomegalovirus infection status, the study brought together high-throughput TCR immunosequencing, statistical association of individual TCRs with disease status, and machine learning. Using immunosequencing, the study profiled T cell repertoires from 666 subjects and related those repertoires to cytomegalovirus serostatus. Roughly 5 DR-DQ haplotypes were handled as single units for association and clustering, since linkage in the cohort was strong. The number of donors typed differed by locus, with 629-630 for A, B, C, DRB1 and DQB1, 522 for DQA1, 600 to 610 for DPA1, and around 430 for DPB1. An early release covering 550 to 700 HLA-typed donors comprised about 290 gigabases of sequencing data and tens of millions of unique TCR sequences. Across about 370 genotyped donors of the cohort, an average of roughly 250,000 unique TCR beta nucleotide sequences per donor were sequenced, and about a sixth of those sequences were non-productive. The study was designed to test whether signatures of past pathogen exposure could be identified by cataloging public T cell receptors. In a later analysis, previously published TCR beta repertoires from 550 to 750 donors were re-analyzed and high-resolution HLA genotyping was added so that TCR occurrence patterns could be studied. In an earlier analysis of more than 550 of the donors, high-throughput TCR beta sequencing was used to judge whether each TCR beta V gene segment behaved as functional or pseudogenic.

In total, 666 healthy bone marrow donors made up the cohort. At the time of sampling, every cohort member was nominally healthy, though immune exposures that went unrecorded were likely present. The donor tested CMV seronegative, placing the donor among the 350 or so seronegative members of the cohort. Each donor provided a peripheral blood sample, and peripheral blood mononuclear cells were used for TCR beta sequencing. Genomic DNA was extracted from the blood cell samples with the Qiagen DNeasy Blood Extraction Kit. General study outcomes and caveats: A cluster of highly shared sequence variants was judged likely to be a technical artifact of the sequencing pipeline. At a false discovery rate of 0.05, a later analysis linked 16,000 or so TCR beta sequences to specific HLA alleles. In a later analysis, HLA-associated TCR beta chains showed more clonal expansion and lower generation probabilities than non-associated chains that were equally common. The only immune exposure information available for the cohort was CMV serostatus. The authors suggested that the approach could potentially be generalized to other disease states and immunological phenotypes. According to a later genetic analysis, donors in an Asian-associated ancestry cluster had fewer N-insertions in productive TCRs than the approximately 690-donor mean. In vitro tests confirmed that a few of the cytomegalovirus-associated TCR beta chains recognize cytomegalovirus antigens. In both the original and validation cohorts, the classifier was reported to diagnose cytomegalovirus status with high specificity and sensitivity. According to a later analysis, parvovirus B19, influenza, CMV and Epstein-Barr virus appeared linked to several top co-occurrence clusters. In a later analysis, the rate of TCR association differed among HLA loci, with DRB1 alleles having the most associated TCRs and HLA-C alleles having the fewest. Linkage disequilibrium might explain the correlated functional status among segregating V segments, but an unknown experimental factor could not be excluded. Assigning TCR associations to individual alleles was difficult when HLA alleles, especially DR and DQ, strongly co-occurred. The cohort was sequenced for TCR beta chains only, and without alpha or paired-chain data the features that could be detected were limited. An earlier analysis of approximately 590 of the donors showed that most TCR beta V segments appeared in productive rearrangements either about 87% or about 30% of the time, which broadly matched IMGT annotations. Across donors, most TCR sequences were observed very rarely, whereas some public TCRs were present in many individuals. Some IMGT-functional V segments, including TRBV6-2 and TRBV6-3, could not be distinguished by the 87-base-pair reads and were therefore excluded. A further reported finding was that TCR beta sequences accurately predicted the HLA-A and HLA-B alleles for most subjects in the first cohort. Because HLA typing was missing for some donors at each locus, association tests included only the typed subset. A later analysis found that most CMV-associated TCR beta chains appeared HLA-restricted, with HLA associations seemingly driven largely by CMV exposure. Because counts were too low, seventeen rarely observed V segments, including chromosome 9 orphons, were left out of the earlier analysis of over 550 of the donors. An association between a missense DCLRE1C variant and V-gene and J-gene trimming of TCR beta chains was found in a later genetic analysis and replicated in an independent cohort. The study listed approximately 150 TCR beta chains as associated with cytomegalovirus. Sequencing depth was assumed to be roughly uniform across donors in the presence/absence analyses, though that assumption may not hold.

This sequence originates from a woman aged 40 to 50 in good health and CMV-seronegative. The chain is made from TRBV4-1 and TRBJ1-2; a confident D gene designation cannot be given. Sequenced input: PBMCs. The bases are TGCGCCAGCAGCCAAGATGGCTCGGGTATATATGGCTACACCTTC. It translates as CASSQDGSGIYGYTF.